One and the same sample provided the 15 T cell receptor beta chains below, sequenced in a study of T cells in localized non-small cell lung cancer. TCRdb keeps only in-frame clones here, not all; method: immunoSEQ multiplex PCR. The sample includes around 130,000 clones, around 89% of them seen just once. Sequencing was performed on peripheral blood, taken before any cancer treatment. These TCRs come from an older female donor with stage I lung adenocarcinoma.

The gene calls are TRBV27 and TRBJ2-3; the match to TRBD1 covers 7 bases. The CDR3 is 16 residues long. Trimming at V came to 3 bases and at J to 0 bases, leaving 6 bases not matched to a gene. Germline V gene sequence: CDR1 MNHEY, CDR2 SMNVEV (reference sequence). CDR3 sequence reads: CASSFLDRVSTDTQYF. The CDR3 bases are TGTGCCAGCAGTTTCCTCGACAGGGTTAGCACAGATACGCAGTATTTT.

The genes are TRBV6-6 and TRBJ1-1; no definite D call. CDR3 length equals 13 residues. Trimming cost V 6 bases and J 2 bases, with 10 bases left between them. The germline CDR1 and CDR2 sequences are MNHNY and SVGAGI (reference sequence). The CDR3 coding sequence is TGTGCCAGCAGAGGGTACAGTAACACTGAAGCTTTCTTT. Translated: CASRGYSNTEAFF.

The V gene is TRBV2, the J gene TRBJ1-4, with TRBD1 identical over 11 bases. The ends lost 5 bases at V and 2 bases at J; junction bases unmatched: 10. Germline V gene sequence: CDR1 SNHLY, CDR2 FYNNEI. The CDR3 spans 18 residues. CDR3 DNA: TGTGCCAGCAGTTACGGGACAGGGGGTCGCGCGACTAATGAAAAACTGTTTTTT. It is translated as CASSYGTGGRATNEKLFF.

This chain uses TRBV30 with TRBJ2-5; TRBD2 matches at 9 bases. The CDR3 runs to 15 residues. V gave up 3 bases and J gave up 7 bases; unmatched junction bases: 12. Per germline, CDR1 GTSNPN and CDR2 SVGIG (reference sequence). The CDR3: CAWRWGSGSFATQYF. DNA of the CDR3: TGTGCCTGGAGGTGGGGTAGCGGGAGTTTTGCGACCCAGTACTTC.

The V and J genes are TRBV14 and TRBJ2-7; D remains ambiguous. Germline V gene data show CDR1 as SGHDN and CDR2 as FVKESK. The CDR3 covers 14 residues. V was shortened by 4 bases and J by 6 bases, with 16 bases between the two germline ends. The CDR3 DNA reads as TGTGCCAGCAGCCCCGATATCGTATTGGTCGAGCAGTACTTC. This translates into CASSPDIVLVEQYF.

This chain links TRBV5-1 with TRBJ2-7; D may be TRBD1 (6 bases). Trimming shortened V by 5 bases and J by 0 bases, and 12 bases separated the two germline ends. CDR1 is SGHRS and CDR2 is YFSETQ in the germline V gene. The CDR3 is 14 residues long. CDR3 sequence reads: CASRPRGTSYEQYF. The CDR3 DNA sequence: TGCGCCAGCAGGCCCAGGGGAACCTCCTACGAGCAGTACTTC.

This clone was detected once. The V and J genes are TRBV5-1 and TRBJ2-3; weak D call: TRBD1 (6 bases). This CDR3 has 14 residues. The V gene lost 5 bases and the J gene lost 2 bases, with 12 bases spanning the gap. Germline CDR1 is SGHRS and CDR2 is YFSETQ. The CDR3 coding sequence is TGCGCCAGCAGTGTACAGGGACCCACAGATACGCAGTATTTT. Protein: CASSVQGPTDTQYF. Using reference TRBV5-1 and TRBJ2-3 for the parts outside the CDR3, the full variable domain is KAGVTQTPRYLIKTRGQQVTLSCSPISGHRSVSWYQQTPGQGLQFLFEYFSETQRNKGNFPGRFSGRQFSNSRSEMNVSTLELGDSALYLCASSVQGPTDTQYFGPGTRLTVL.

This clone appeared a single time. CDR3 bases: TGCGCCAGCAGCTTTTCAGGGCGGGGCACTGAAGCTTTCTTT. Translated, it gives CASSFSGRGTEAFF. V and J are TRBV5-1 and TRBJ1-1; the D gene is possibly TRBD1 (5 bases). Germline values: CDR1 SGHRS, CDR2 YFSETQ. This CDR3 has 14 amino acids. V lost 2 bases, J lost 4 bases, and 12 bases lay in between.

This clone is labeled medium-sized (0.01 to 0.1%). The CDR3 DNA reads as TGTGCCAGCACCGAGGGGACACTTGAAGCTTTCTTT. Protein: CASTEGTLEAFF. The V and J genes are TRBV6-1 and TRBJ1-1, with D perhaps TRBD1 (6 bases). With 7 bases removed from V and 7 bases from J, the gap between germline ends came to 13 bases. The length of the CDR3 is 12 residues. Germline V gene sequence: CDR1 MNHNS, CDR2 SASEGT.

V is TRBV9 and J is TRBJ2-7, with D unclear. The V end lost 6 bases, the J end lost 3 bases, and 4 bases lay between the germline ends. Per germline, CDR1 SGDLS and CDR2 YYNGEE. This CDR3 has 10 residues. The CDR3 region is CASNVYEQYF. The CDR3 DNA is TGTGCCAGCAACGTCTACGAGCAGTACTTC.

The chain links TRBV4-1 to TRBJ2-3, with 7 nucleotides matching TRBD2. CDR3 size: 12 residues. Germline assignment: CDR1 MGHRA and CDR2 YSYEKL. V trimming: 4 bases; J trimming: 9 bases; junction bases outside the gene matches: 4. The CDR3 is CASSPTSETQYF. The DNA of the CDR3 is TGCGCCAGCAGCCCTACTAGCGAAACGCAGTATTTT.

The chain is built from TRBV5-4 and TRBJ2-3; weak D call: TRBD1 (6 bases). The germline V and J ends were trimmed by 0 bases and 2 bases, with 16 bases remaining between them. The CDR3 has 17 residues. Germline values: CDR1 SGHNT, CDR2 YYREEE (reference sequence). The CDR3 DNA is TGTGCCAGCAGCTTGGGACAGGCAAGGTCTTACACAGATACGCAGTATTTT. This gives the protein CASSLGQARSYTDTQYF.

The CDR3 nucleotides are TGTGCCAGCAGCGACAGGGGTCGATCGTTAAGCTCCTACAATGAGCAGTTCTTC. Its translation: CASSDRGRSLSSYNEQFF. V gene TRBV27 combines with J gene TRBJ2-1, with TRBD1 matching over 8 bases. The V gene end was trimmed by 6 bases and the J gene end by 0 bases; junction bases not matched to a gene: 13. CDR3 length equals 18 residues. Germline V gives CDR1 MNHEY, CDR2 SMNVEV (reference sequence).

The chain has TRBV7-9 and TRBJ2-6; D perhaps matches TRBD1 (6 bases). Germline CDR1 SEHNR, CDR2 FQNEAQ (reference sequence). This CDR3 spans 15 amino acids. The V end lost 4 bases, the J end lost 3 bases, and 10 bases lay between the germline ends. The CDR3 here is CASSSQGIGANVLTF. CDR3 nucleotides: TGTGCCAGCAGCTCCCAGGGGATTGGGGCCAACGTCCTGACTTTC.

This chain uses TRBV6-1 with TRBJ2-7, with 7 nucleotides matching TRBD1. The CDR3 is 14 amino acids. V lost 6 bases, J lost 5 bases, and 10 bases stayed unmatched. CDR1 is MNHNS and CDR2 is SASEGT in the germline V gene. The CDR3 reads CASREILDRNEQYF. The CDR3 DNA reads TGTGCCAGCAGGGAGATCTTGGACAGGAACGAGCAGTACTTC.